Following are 17 T cell receptor beta chains from one sample sequenced in a study of shared clonotypes between healthy human individuals. Positive CCR7 selection of CD45RO-negative cells yielded the naive CD8 cells, and terminally differentiated effector memory CD45RA+ cells were excluded. Sequenced by immunoSEQ multiplex PCR; TCRdb stores in-frame clones only, minus some. The table has 1.5 million to 2.5 million clones, less than 95% seen once. The sequenced material came from naive CD8+ T cells sorted from blood. These receptor sequences come from a man younger than 30 in good health.

The chain uses TRBV9 and TRBJ1-6, with D perhaps matching TRBD1 (5 bases). V gave up 0 bases and J gave up 6 bases, with 13 bases separating them. The CDR3 loop spans 16 amino acids. CDR1 and CDR2 (germline): SGDLS, YYNGEE. The CDR3: CASSVEGDPFNSPLHF. CDR3 DNA: TGTGCCAGCAGCGTAGAAGGGGACCCTTTTAATTCACCCCTCCACTTT.

The chain employs TRBV5-8 and TRBJ1-6; D is unclear. Deletions cut 1 base from V and 8 bases from J, with 7 bases between. Per the germline V gene, CDR1 is SGHTS and CDR2 is YDEGEE. The CDR3 consists of 13 residues. The CDR3: CASSLFGDSPLHF. The CDR3, as DNA: TGTGCCAGCAGCTTGTTCGGGGATTCACCCCTCCACTTT. Filled out from reference TRBV5-8 and TRBJ1-6, the complete variable domain reads EAGVTQSPTHLIKTRGQQATLRCSPISGHTSVYWYQQALGLGLQFLLWYDEGEERNRGNFPPRFSGRQFPNYSSELNVNALELEDSALYLCASSLFGDSPLHFGNGTRLTVT.

V is TRBV27 and J is TRBJ1-5, with TRBD1 matching 10 bases. Trimming took 2 bases from V and 5 from J; bases not matched to a gene: 6. The CDR3 contains 16 residues. The germline V gene has CDR1 MNHEY and CDR2 SMNVEV (reference sequence). This chain's CDR3 is CASSLVGQGWDQPQHF. Here the CDR3 DNA reads TGTGCCAGCAGTTTAGTGGGACAGGGGTGGGATCAGCCCCAGCATTTT.

The rearrangement links TRBV7-9 to TRBJ2-7; D is ambiguous. The V gene's germline CDR1 is SEHNR and CDR2 FQNEAQ (reference sequence). This CDR3 is built from 12 residues. Trimming took off 8 bases at V and 0 bases at J, with 8 bases between the two ends. CDR3: CASGSISYEQYF. CDR3 nucleotides: TGTGCCAGCGGTTCGATCTCCTACGAGCAGTACTTC.

With regard to this clone: The same CDR3 arises from other DNA sequences in this sample as well. The chain combines TRBV27 with TRBJ2-7; the D is unclear. With 9 bases removed from V and 1 base from J, the gap between germline ends came to 10 bases. CDR1 is MNHEY, CDR2 SMNVEV, per germline (reference sequence). The CDR3 length is 12 residues. CDR3 bases: TGTGCCAGTTCGCCCGGTTCCTACGAGCAGTACTTC. Protein: CASSPGSYEQYF.

The chain recombines TRBV9 with TRBJ1-2, with D possibly matching TRBD1 (5 bases). Trimming took 1 base from V and 4 from J, leaving 8 bases between them. This CDR3 spans 13 amino acids. Per the germline V gene, CDR1 is SGDLS and CDR2 is YYNGEE. This CDR3 is CASSVQGSYGYTF. The CDR3 DNA follows: TGTGCCAGCAGCGTACAGGGATCCTATGGCTACACCTTC.

The chain uses TRBV25-1 and TRBJ2-7, with a tentative D call TRBD2 (5 bases). CDR1 MGHDK and CDR2 SYGVNS come from the germline V gene. The CDR3 runs 16 residues. Deletions cut 9 bases from V and 5 bases from J, with 26 bases between. The CDR3 protein is CARQPQVARRIDEQYF. The CDR3 DNA follows: TGTGCCAGACAACCCCAGGTAGCGAGAAGGATCGACGAGCAGTACTTC.

The chain couples TRBV29-1 to TRBJ2-2; D gene ambiguous. CDR1 is SQVTM and CDR2 is ANQGSEA in the germline V gene. Between the trimmed V and J ends, which lost 1 base and 4 bases, there was a span of 13 bases. The CDR3 has 15 residues. DNA for the CDR3: TGCAGCGTTGAAGGGGCAGGTGTTGGCACCGGGGAGCTGTTTTTT. This translates into CSVEGAGVGTGELFF.

The rearrangement joins TRBV12-5 to TRBJ2-7; D remains ambiguous. V lost 5 bases and J 3 bases, leaving 8 bases between the germline ends. The germline gives CDR1 LGHNT, CDR2 FRNRAP. The CDR3 loop spans 12 amino acids. In nucleotides, the CDR3 is TGTGCTAGTGGTCCCCCCGGCTACGAGCAGTACTTC. It codes for CASGPPGYEQYF.

V usage is TRBV27 and J usage is TRBJ2-1; possible D gene TRBD1, 5 bases. The CDR3 consists of 13 residues. CDR1 MNHEY and CDR2 SMNVEV come from the germline V gene (reference sequence). The V end lost 5 bases, the J end lost 5 bases, and 10 bases lay between the germline ends. CDR3: CASSRGFNNEQFF. The CDR3 region has the DNA TGTGCCAGCAGTAGGGGATTCAACAATGAGCAGTTCTTC.

This chain joins TRBV30 and TRBJ2-7; 7 bases fit TRBD1. This CDR3 is built from 14 residues. The germline V gene has CDR1 GTSNPN and CDR2 SVGIG (reference sequence). The trim removed 1 base at V and 2 bases at J, leaving 5 bases unmatched. The CDR3 here is CAWSEGAEAYEQYF. The CDR3 DNA follows: TGTGCCTGGAGTGAGGGGGCCGAGGCCTACGAGCAGTACTTC. The whole variable domain, filled in from reference TRBV30 and TRBJ2-7, reads SQTIHQWPATLVQPVGSPLSLECTVEGTSNPNLYWYRQAAGRGLQLLFYSVGIGQISSEVPQNLSASRPQDRQFILSSKKLLLSDSGFYLCAWSEGAEAYEQYFGPGTRLTVT.

The chain carries TRBV28 and TRBJ1-1, with TRBD1 matching over 10 bases. V lost 5 bases to trimming and J lost 5 bases; unmatched junction nucleotides: 11. The CDR3 covers 16 residues. CDR1 is MDHEN, CDR2 SYDVKM, per germline. The CDR3: CASSPTGGAGNTEAFF. As DNA, the CDR3 is TGTGCCAGCAGTCCGACAGGGGGCGCGGGAAATACTGAAGCTTTCTTT.

The V gene is TRBV30, the J gene TRBJ2-1, with TRBD2 matching 8 bases. J lost 6 bases, V lost 5 bases, and 9 bases had no gene match. Germline assignment: CDR1 GTSNPN and CDR2 SVGIG (reference sequence). The CDR3 is made up of 14 amino acids. The CDR3: CAWDGTRVLNEQFF. The CDR3 DNA reads as TGTGCCTGGGACGGGACTAGGGTCCTCAATGAGCAGTTCTTC.

The chain combines TRBV28 with TRBJ1-3, with no clear D. Trimming removed 2 bases from V and 1 base from J, with 12 bases in between. The CDR3 has 16 amino acids. Per germline, CDR1 MDHEN and CDR2 SYDVKM. This CDR3 reads CASSLPPTGSGNTIYF. CDR3 sequence (DNA): TGTGCCAGCAGTTTACCCCCCACGGGGTCTGGAAACACCATATATTTT.

V usage is TRBV5-4 and J usage is TRBJ2-2; 11 nucleotides align to TRBD2. Germline values: CDR1 SGHNT, CDR2 YYREEE (reference sequence). V trimming: 4 bases; J trimming: 3 bases; junction bases outside the gene matches: 5. This CDR3 comprises 16 residues. The DNA for the CDR3 is TGTGCCAGCAGCCATGGACTAGCGGGCTACACCGGGGAGCTGTTTTTT. Translated, it gives CASSHGLAGYTGELFF.

This clone was recorded once. The chain carries TRBV2 and TRBJ1-6; tentatively, D is TRBD1 (5 bases). Germline CDR1 reads SNHLY; CDR2 reads FYNNEI. The CDR3 extends over 16 amino acids. V gave up 5 bases and J gave up 8 bases, with 19 bases separating them. The CDR3 here is CASSKDPGTPDSPLHF. The CDR3 DNA reads TGTGCCAGCAGTAAAGACCCCGGGACTCCTGATTCACCCCTCCACTTT.

V and J are TRBV29-1 and TRBJ2-1; D might be TRBD1 (6 bases). Germline CDR1 is SQVTM and CDR2 is ANQGSEA. Trimming pared 4 bases from V and 4 bases from J, leaving 14 bases between. This CDR3 is built from 14 residues. DNA for the CDR3: TGCAGCGTTGCGGACAGCGTGGGATACAATGAGCAGTTCTTC. Its protein product is CSVADSVGYNEQFF.